This entry concerns a single T cell receptor (beta chain). The target of this receptor is not known. The DNA ends 3 residues before the CDR3 does, and the rest of the CDR3 is filled in from the germline J gene. This specimen belongs to a study of T cells in women clearing cervical HPV infection (dated by TCRdb to 2016 to 2018). Context from the whole study: The cases were some 27 women with histologically confirmed HPV16-related CIN3 or worse, and 2 of these cases were invasive cancers. Median age was approximately 36 years in cases versus approximately 37 in controls, and baseline characteristics did not differ significantly. As quality controls, five blinded duplicates were added to each group, bringing the total to about 60 samples made up of some 50 participants and about ten replicates. Among cases, blood sampling occurred a median of roughly 150 days after lesion detection, with an interquartile range of 90 to 200 days. Because only a few women had HLA typing data, the possibility that HLA type acted as a confounder could not be ruled out. Nested within Costa Rica's Guanacaste HPV Natural History Study, an exploratory proof-of-principle case-control study compared TCR repertoires across cervical HPV16 outcomes. The 25 or so controls were women who cleared a single incident HPV16 infection within 12 months without developing precancer or cancer. Case blood was taken at the visit when the lesion was first identified, whereas control blood was taken when infection was no longer detected. In the parent cohort, some 9,900 women aged 18 or older were enrolled in Guanacaste, Costa Rica, during 1993 to 1994 and then followed for roughly seven years. Cases and controls were matched on year of sample collection and on age within five years.

Points the paper makes about the study in general: Random forest classifiers combining richness and V gene abundances distinguished cases from controls with an estimated AUC of approximately 0.83. Cases had lower TRBV6-7 relative abundance than controls (approximately 0.11% versus 0.16%; Bonferroni P = 0.0008). Whether associations preceded infection or resulted from infection could not be shown with the cross-sectional design, and effector/memory subsets and HPV-specific T cells were not isolated. Because the number of T cells in each sample was unknown, differences in richness could reflect differing T-cell content rather than repertoire biology. TCR repertoire richness was significantly higher in CIN3+ cases than in controls across sequencing depths, while evenness did not differ.

Every participant had a single incident cervical HPV16 infection, and prevalent HPV16 infections were excluded. Cervical HPV DNA was detected by MY09/MY11 PCR and genotyped by dot-blot hybridization. Roughly 15 mL of heparinized blood was centrifuged, after which the buffy coat was aliquoted, frozen at -30 degrees C, and then stored at -80 degrees C. Genomic DNA was extracted from buffy coat specimens using QIAGEN kits. The immunoSEQ assay used multiplex PCR to amplify TCR beta CDR3 regions from an average of approximately 1,200 ng of genomic DNA per sample. Primer bias was corrected in the assay by using a complete synthetic TCR repertoire to establish an amplification baseline. The amplicons were sequenced using the Illumina platform. Per the original workflow: Sequences were error-corrected by clustering with frequency ratios and a modified nearest-neighbor algorithm and were then analyzed in the immunoSEQ Analyzer with IMGT gene definitions. At each rarefaction depth, TCR richness and evenness were averaged across 20 rarefaction repeats, and any sample with fewer sequences than the depth was left out. V, D and J gene relative abundances were compared between groups with Wilcoxon rank sum tests, applying FDR correction. Blinded duplicates gave an intraclass correlation of approximately 96% for TCR richness and an average of roughly 76% across around 66 gene segments. Drawn from immuneACCESS, this table holds only the in-frame rearrangements with V and J called that TCRdb kept. Clones are partly lost; checked studies trace under half to an unresolved V gene and leave the rest unexplained. Clone size and the V and J calls come from that table; the DNA yielded D and trimming. This specimen's table enumerates approximately 35,000 clones. The biggest ten clones account for about 7.8% of the sample.

Inclusive of the bounding cysteine and phenylalanine, the CDR3 is 17 residues long. Of the CDR3's DNA, 42 bases were read; they are in frame from base 1. CDR1 and CDR2 are read off the germline V gene as SGHDN and FVKESK. The sequenced sample consisted of blood buffy coat. The TCR originated in a woman between 18 and 70 years old with a cervical HPV16 infection that either progressed to CIN3+ or cleared (not recorded which). The sequence joins TRBV14 to TRBJ2-2, and perhaps TRBD1 as D gene, on 6 matching bases. The CDR3 is CASSQVSGEIGGSPLFF. The sequenced CDR3 bases are TGTGCCAGCAGCCAAGTGTCAGGGGAGATTGGGGGTTCACCG.